This TCR beta chain is from a study of blood T cell repertoires in COVID-19. Study information: Researchers got acute and convalescent COVID-19 samples from the United States, Italy and Spain. T cells, B-cell-depleted T cells, or PBMCs supplied cDNA or gDNA.

Original analysis: Amplification of reference gene primers provided the estimated nucleated cell counts. Profiled with immunoSEQ multiplex PCR; TCRdb holds only in-frame clones, not every one. V and J calls and clone size are as listed in that table; D and trimming were resolved from the DNA. The sample records under 300,000 clones, 83% being singletons. CDR1 and CDR2 from the germline V gene are MNHNS and SASEGT. The CDR3 loop spans 12 amino acids. The junction had 2 bases not matched to a gene; V was cut back by 6 bases and J by 7 bases. V gene TRBV6-1 combines with J gene TRBJ2-1, with 8 positions matching TRBD1. The origin of this receptor is a human donor in a cohort sampled during active COVID-19. The sample comprised peripheral blood. The CDR3 loop reads CASRDRGNEQFF. CDR3 nucleotide sequence: TGTGCCAGCAGAGACAGGGGTAATGAGCAGTTCTTC.